What follows are 24 T cell receptor beta chains derived from one specimen sequenced in a study of blood T cell repertoires in COVID-19. Assay used: immunoSEQ multiplex PCR; TCRdb lists only in-frame clones, some missing. The table has some 160,000 clones, 65% to 90% seen once. Input material: peripheral blood. Every receptor here comes from a human donor in a cohort sampled during active COVID-19.

V is TRBV19 and J is TRBJ2-1, with TRBD2 as a possible D gene (7 bases). V was shortened by 1 base and J by 6 bases, with 19 bases between the two germline ends. The V gene's germline CDR1 is LNHDA and CDR2 SQIVND (reference sequence). This CDR3 comprises 17 residues. CDR3 amino acids: CASSIAGGGSPLNEQFF. The DNA for the CDR3 is TGTGCCAGTAGTATAGCTGGGGGCGGGAGCCCTCTCAATGAGCAGTTCTTC.

CDR3 residues: CATSREGAVLDGYTF. Written as DNA, the CDR3 is TGTGCCACCAGCAGAGAAGGGGCAGTTCTGGATGGCTACACCTTC. The rearrangement uses TRBV15 and TRBJ1-2; possible D gene TRBD1, 5 bases. The CDR3 consists of 15 residues. Germline assignment: CDR1 LNHNV and CDR2 YYDKDF (reference sequence). The V and J ends lost 0 bases and 6 bases respectively, with 14 bases between them.

The V gene is TRBV7-9, the J gene TRBJ1-5; 7 bases line up with TRBD1. There are 15 residues in the CDR3. The V gene's germline CDR1 is SEHNR and CDR2 FQNEAQ (reference sequence). After removal of 5 bases from V and 4 bases from J, the junction contained 8 bases not matched to a gene. DNA of the CDR3: TGTGCCAGCAGCCCCCCCGGGACAGTTAATCAGCCCCAGCATTTT. Protein sequence: CASSPPGTVNQPQHF. The complete variable domain, with remaining parts taken from reference TRBV7-9 and TRBJ1-5, reads DTGVSQNPRHKITKRGQNVTFRCDPISEHNRLYWYRQTLGQGPEFLTYFQNEAQLEKSRLLSDRFSAERPKGSFSTLEIQRTEQGDSAMYLCASSPPGTVNQPQHFGDGTRLSIL.

The chain is built from TRBV2 and TRBJ2-7, with D perhaps TRBD1 (5 bases). The germline V gene encodes CDR1 SNHLY and CDR2 FYNNEI. The CDR3 sequence is 13 residues long. The V and J ends lost 3 bases and 3 bases respectively, with 9 bases between them. The CDR3 spells CASSEQGLYEQYF. CDR3 sequence (DNA): TGTGCCAGCAGTGAGCAGGGTCTCTACGAGCAGTACTTC. Together with reference TRBV2 and TRBJ2-7, the CDR3 gives the full variable domain: EPEVTQTPSHQVTQMGQEVILRCVPISNHLYFYWYRQILGQKVEFLVSFYNNEISEKSEIFDDQFSVERPDGSNFTLKIRSTKLEDSAMYFCASSEQGLYEQYFGPGTRLTVT.

The chain couples TRBV7-2 to TRBJ2-7; 8 bases fit TRBD1. Germline trimming cut 1 base from V and 7 bases from J; bases unmatched to any gene: 9. The CDR3 contains 15 residues. Germline V CDR1 and CDR2: SGHTA, FQGNSA. The CDR3 protein is CASSLVGQGAGEQYF. The DNA for the CDR3 is TGTGCCAGCAGCTTAGTGGGTCAGGGGGCGGGAGAGCAGTACTTC.

As concerns this clone: Other nucleotide sequences in the sample specify the same CDR3. V usage is TRBV9 and J usage is TRBJ1-4; 10 bases line up with TRBD1. Germline CDR1 is SGDLS and CDR2 is YYNGEE. The V and J ends lost 2 bases and 4 bases, in that order; junction bases with no gene match: 2. The CDR3 extends over 15 amino acids. The chain's CDR3 is CASSVGQGGNEKLFF. The DNA for the CDR3 is TGTGCCAGCAGCGTCGGACAGGGGGGTAATGAAAAACTGTTTTTT.

The chain employs TRBV27 and TRBJ2-5, with D perhaps TRBD1 (6 bases). The germline V gene encodes CDR1 MNHEY and CDR2 SMNVEV (reference sequence). The CDR3 spans 15 residues. Trimming removed 2 bases from V and 5 bases from J, with 15 bases in between. DNA for the CDR3: TGTGCCAGCAGTTTACTGGGCAGGGGTGAGGAGACCCAGTACTTC. As protein: CASSLLGRGEETQYF.

The chain carries TRBV5-1 and TRBJ1-1, with D tentatively TRBD1 (5 bases). The germline CDR1 and CDR2 sequences are SGHRS and YFSETQ. V gave up 0 bases and J gave up 6 bases, with 12 bases separating them. The CDR3 length is 14 residues. The CDR3 loop is CASSLGEIGAEAFF. The CDR3 bases are TGCGCCAGCAGCTTGGGGGAAATAGGGGCTGAAGCTTTCTTT.

This chain uses TRBV18 with TRBJ2-7; 10 bases line up with TRBD1. The V segment lost 2 bases and the J segment 3 bases; nucleotides outside the gene matches: 7. The length of the CDR3 is 16 residues. The germline gives CDR1 KGHSH, CDR2 LQKENI. The CDR3 loop reads CASSPGQGGSYYEQYF. The CDR3 DNA reads as TGTGCCAGCTCACCAGGACAGGGGGGATCCTACTACGAGCAGTACTTC.

The J gene is TRBJ2-3, the V gene TRBV27; 11 bases line up with TRBD2. Germline V gene sequence: CDR1 MNHEY, CDR2 SMNVEV (reference sequence). V lost 10 bases to trimming and J lost 2 bases; unmatched junction nucleotides: 8. The CDR3 covers 15 residues. The CDR3 is CATQLAGDLTDTQYF. CDR3 sequence (DNA): TGTGCCACCCAACTAGCGGGGGACCTCACAGATACGCAGTATTTT.

This clone is a singleton in its sample. The chain links TRBV2 to TRBJ1-5, with a possible D match to TRBD1 (6 bases). CDR1 is SNHLY and CDR2 is FYNNEI in the germline V gene. The CDR3 loop spans 15 amino acids. Trimming took off 6 bases at V and 5 bases at J, with 17 bases between the two ends. The CDR3 sequence: CASRKTGQSDQPQHF. The CDR3 bases are TGTGCCAGCAGAAAGACTGGACAGTCGGATCAGCCCCAGCATTTT.

This sequence joins TRBV18 and TRBJ2-7, with TRBD1 matching 7 bases. The V and J ends lost 3 bases and 5 bases, in that order; junction bases with no gene match: 7. This CDR3 is 14 amino acids long. Germline V CDR1 and CDR2: KGHSH, LQKENI. The CDR3 nucleotides are TGTGCCAGCTCACCCATGACAGGGAATGACGAGCAGTACTTC. It encodes CASSPMTGNDEQYF.

The chain carries TRBV12-3 or TRBV12-4 and TRBJ1-1, with 8 bases fitting TRBD1. CDR3 length: 13 amino acids. V lost 7 bases to trimming and J lost 4 bases; unmatched junction nucleotides: 5. The CDR3 nucleotides read TGTGCCAGCATGCTAACAGGGGGCACTGAAGCTTTCTTT. Residues: CASMLTGGTEAFF.

The rearrangement links TRBV7-2 to TRBJ2-2; the match to TRBD1 covers 7 bases. CDR1 and CDR2 from the germline V gene are SGHTA and FQGNSA. V shed 2 bases, J shed 10 bases, and the junction held 7 bases outside the gene matches. The CDR3 has 14 amino acids. CDR3 loop: CASSLKAGGQELFF. For the CDR3, the DNA is TGTGCCAGCAGCTTAAAGGCAGGGGGTCAGGAGCTGTTTTTT.

This rearrangement joins TRBV6-6 to TRBJ1-3; perhaps TRBD1 as D (5 bases). Looked up from germline, CDR1 is MNHNY and CDR2 is SVGAGI (reference sequence). This CDR3 spans 15 amino acids. V was trimmed by 2 bases and J by 0 bases, leaving 8 bases between them. CDR3 in DNA: TGTGCCAGCAGTTACCTAGACAGCTCTGGAAACACCATATATTTT. Protein sequence: CASSYLDSSGNTIYF.

This chain uses TRBV7-2 with TRBJ2-3, with 10 bases aligning to TRBD2. With V trimmed by 5 bases and J by 1 base, 6 bases remained unmatched. This CDR3 has 16 amino acids. The germline V gene has CDR1 SGHTA and CDR2 FQGNSA. The CDR3 sequence: CASSPRAGGGTDTQYF. The CDR3 nucleotides are TGTGCCAGCAGCCCCCGAGCGGGGGGGGGCACAGATACGCAGTATTTT.

The genes are TRBV5-6 and TRBJ1-1; perhaps TRBD1 as D (6 bases). Deletions cut 3 bases from V and 3 bases from J, with 9 bases between. CDR3 length: 13 residues. Germline loops: CDR1 SGHDT, CDR2 YYEEEE. This CDR3 is CASSSTGYTEAFF. CDR3 bases: TGTGCCAGCAGCTCCACAGGGTACACTGAAGCTTTCTTT.

The chain carries TRBV5-5 and TRBJ2-1, with 8 bases aligning to TRBD2. V was clipped by 0 bases and J by 3 bases; unmatched bases: 2. Germline assignment: CDR1 SGHKS and CDR2 YYEKEE (reference sequence). The CDR3 sequence is 15 residues long. The CDR3: CASSLEAGVYNEQFF. DNA of the CDR3: TGTGCCAGCAGCTTGGAAGCGGGAGTCTACAATGAGCAGTTCTTC.

The chain couples TRBV28 to TRBJ2-1, with 11 bases identical to TRBD1. The V and J ends lost 4 bases and 7 bases, in that order; junction bases with no gene match: 6. The CDR3 totals 15 residues. The germline CDR1 and CDR2 sequences are MDHEN and SYDVKM. Written as DNA, the CDR3 is TGTGCCAGCAGTTCCGCCGGGACAGGGGGAAATGAGCAGTTCTTC. Protein product: CASSSAGTGGNEQFF.

The rearrangement uses TRBV4-1 and TRBJ2-3; 7 positions agree with TRBD1. V shed 3 bases, J shed 7 bases, and the junction held 22 bases outside the gene matches. The CDR3 covers 19 residues. CDR1 MGHRA and CDR2 YSYEKL come from the germline V gene. Here the CDR3 reads CASSHETGFPSRSAHTQYF. The CDR3 nucleotides are TGCGCCAGCAGCCATGAGACAGGGTTTCCGTCTAGGAGCGCCCATACGCAGTATTTT.

The rearrangement links TRBV19 to TRBJ1-1; the match to TRBD1 covers 7 bases. CDR3 length: 14 residues. Unmatched junction bases numbered 9, after V lost 8 bases and J lost 3 bases. The V gene's germline CDR1 is LNHDA and CDR2 SQIVND (reference sequence). The CDR3, as DNA: TGTGCCAGTTACAGGGGTGGCCGAGACACTGAAGCTTTCTTT. The encoded protein is CASYRGGRDTEAFF.

The chain has TRBV10-1 and TRBJ2-3; 9 nucleotides match TRBD2. The CDR3 has 16 amino acids. CDR1 and CDR2 (germline): WNHNN, SYGVQD (reference sequence). V lost 1 base and J lost 2; bases outside the gene matches: 4. CDR3 sequence (DNA): TGCGCCAGCAGTGAGTTCTTAGCGGGAGCCACAGATACGCAGTATTTT. Translated, it gives CASSEFLAGATDTQYF.

This rearrangement joins TRBV6-5 to TRBJ1-3, with a tentative D call TRBD1 (5 bases). The V gene's germline CDR1 is MNHEY and CDR2 SVGAGI. The germline V and J ends were trimmed by 6 bases and 4 bases, with 10 bases remaining between them. The CDR3 totals 13 residues. CDR3 nucleotide sequence: TGTGCCAGCAGCCTAGGGGTGGGAAACACCATATATTTT. Amino acids: CASSLGVGNTIYF.

This clone was counted a single time. This sequence joins TRBV18 and TRBJ2-3, with D maybe TRBD2 (5 bases). The CDR3 is 14 residues long. V lost 2 bases and J lost 4, with 10 bases in between. Germline V lookup: CDR1 KGHSH, CDR2 LQKENI. The CDR3 here is CASSPYLEADTQYF. CDR3 sequence (DNA): TGTGCCAGCTCACCATATCTGGAGGCAGATACGCAGTATTTT.